This T cell receptor (beta chain) was documented in a study of blood T cell repertoires in COVID-19 (dated by TCRdb to 2020 to 2021). In the study overall: The collaborator samples originated in the United States, Italy and Spain and spanned the acute and convalescent phases of COVID-19. Samples came from the ongoing ImmuneRACE study (first 160 participants) plus 1,254 subjects from 6 global collaborators. A de-identified subject ID, COVID-19 status, age in years and sex were almost always included in the sample metadata. A freely available public database, intended as a resource for researchers studying the immune response to SARS-CoV-2, is where the repertoires were released. Where available, HLA class I and class II types were obtained from metadata supplied by the sample provider rather than from assay-based typing. The prospective study material was composed of cDNA or gDNA derived from T cells, B-cell-depleted T cells, or PBMCs. The dataset comprised deeply sampled blood TCRbeta repertoires from subjects exposed to, actively infected with, or recovered from COVID-19.

Findings and caveats that apply to the study as a whole: Clinical and demographic metadata were provided uncurated, with the amount varying by source and participant.

TCRbeta CDR3 regions were amplified from genomic DNA by means of the immunoSEQ Assay, a bias-controlled multiplex PCR. Concerning the study's data processing: The number of nucleated cells in each sample was estimated from the amplification of reference gene primers within the assay. Sequence reads were collapsed and filtered to measure the absolute abundance of every unique TCRbeta CDR3 rearrangement. For each sample, productive Simpson clonality was calculated by taking the square root of Simpson's diversity index across productive rearrangements. In its TCRdb copy, this immuneACCESS table keeps in-frame sequences only and misses some clones. Where compared with another copy, unresolved V genes explain less than half of these, and the others have no known cause. V, J and clone size are taken as reported in that table, and D and trimming were inferred from the DNA itself. The sample table lists 400,000 or so clones, around 90% of them with a count of one. Clones ranked in the top ten supply about 0.6% of the sample.

This clone was detected only a few times. Its antigen is not yet known. The sample holds no much larger clone one base away, and base qualities are not on file. The CDR3 runs 15 residues from the cysteine to the phenylalanine. Solely the CDR3 DNA is kept, with 45 bases framed from the first base. V sheds 3 bases and J sheds 7 bases, leaving 15 bases between their ends. CDR1 and CDR2, looked up from the germline V gene (reference sequence), are LGHDT and YNNKEL. In the prospective study, participants were roughly 18 to 89 years old, resided in approximately 25 geographic areas of the United States, and were enrolled through a virtual design. In the prospective study, cohorts were assigned on the basis of participant-reported clinical history obtained from a screening survey and a study questionnaire. Recovered participants in ImmuneRACE Cohort 3 were defined by two consecutive negative NP/OP PCR tests, clearance by a healthcare professional, or resolution of symptoms. Each participant in the prospective study had whole blood, serum and a nasopharyngeal or oropharyngeal swab collected by mobile phlebotomists. Participants in the prospective study had the option to provide additional blood draws and questionnaires over a 2-month period. Before DNA extraction, prospective study blood samples were shipped either frozen or at room temperature.

The clonotype originates from a man younger than 35 who had recovered from COVID-19. Sequencing was performed on PBMCs or T cells enriched from blood (not recorded which). The chain is encoded by TRBV3-1 (or the pseudogene TRBV3-2) joined to TRBJ1-4; matching of 5 bases hints at TRBD1 as the D gene. The nucleotide sequence is given as TGTGCCAGCAGCCATAGTTCGGGGGGAGGTGAAAAACTGTTTTTT. Its coded protein is CASSHSSGGGEKLFF.